This entry is about one T cell receptor (beta chain). This sample was taken from a study of beta chain features in type 1 diabetes. Reverse transcribing all isolated RNA meant expressed TCRB transcripts were sequenced. The assay was immunoSEQ multiplex PCR, and TCRdb's table has in-frame clones only and misses some. The top ten clones hold roughly 0.066% of a sample with 450,000 to 600,000 clones, 30% of them seen once. CDR3 size: 17 residues. Germline V gene lookup returns CDR1 KGHSH and CDR2 LQKENI. V gave up 2 bases and J gave up 0 bases, with 14 bases separating them. The chain links TRBV18 to TRBJ2-1; D remains ambiguous. The receptor comes from a man younger than 30 in good health. Sequences were obtained from naive CD4+ T cells from blood. The CDR3 DNA reads TGTGCCAGCTCACCAAGCCCCAGCGCTGTCTCCTACAATGAGCAGTTCTTC. It encodes CASSPSPSAVSYNEQFF.